Following are 27 T cell receptor beta chains from one sample sequenced in a study of T cells after yellow fever vaccination. Each CDR3 protein is one row after TCRdb ran MiXCR on the 5' RACE reads. The repertoire includes a few hundred thousand distinct CDR3 sequences, about 3% of them detected once, and about 3.3% sits in the top ten. The sequenced sample was CD4+ T cells sorted from PBMCs, obtained 10 days after the yellow fever booster vaccination. These receptors came from a man younger than 35 who received the YFV17D yellow fever vaccine.

This clonotype appeared a few times. This chain connects TRBV7-8 to TRBJ2-7, with D unclear. This CDR3 has 13 residues. Germline V gene lookup returns CDR1 SGHVS and CDR2 FQNEAQ. V lost 2 bases and J 4 bases, leaving 9 bases between the germline ends. CDR3: CASSLIPRYEQYV. The CDR3 DNA sequence: TGTGCCAGCAGCTTAATCCCCCGATACGAGCAGTACGTC.

This clonotype appeared many times. CDR3 sequence (DNA): TGTGCCAGCGAGCGCGGCTCCCCCTCCTACGAGCAGTACTTC. As protein: CASERGSPSYEQYF. The chain couples TRBV6-2 or TRBV6-3 to TRBJ2-7; no definite D call. From germline, CDR1 is MNHEY and CDR2 SVGEGT. This CDR3 region has 14 residues. The germline V and J ends were trimmed by 8 bases and 0 bases, with 14 bases remaining between them.

This clonotype came up many times. This rearrangement joins TRBV6-6 to TRBJ1-2, with a tentative D call TRBD1 (6 bases). The CDR3 extends over 12 amino acids. From germline, CDR1 is MNHNY and CDR2 SVGAGI (reference sequence). Deletions cut 7 bases from V and 4 bases from J, with 10 bases between. The CDR3 coding sequence is TGTGCCAGCATAGGGGGTGGCTATGGCTACACCTTC. Protein: CASIGGGYGYTF.

In this sample, this clonotype turned up many times. The CDR3 DNA is TGCAGTGCTAGAGGGACTAGCGGCCTCAGGGAGACCCAGTACTTC. Amino acids: CSARGTSGLRETQYF. V is TRBV20-1 and J is TRBJ2-5, with TRBD2 matching 10 bases. Germline CDR1 is DFQATT and CDR2 is SNEGSKA (reference sequence). The CDR3 loop spans 15 amino acids. Losses at the gene ends were 1 base for V and 5 bases for J; bases not matched to a gene: 7.

The CDR3 coding sequence is TGTGCCATCAGTGCCGGCCCCTTGGAGTCCTACGAGCAGTACTTC. Translated, it gives CAISAGPLESYEQYF. This chain joins TRBV10-3 and TRBJ2-7; D unresolved. The CDR3 spans 15 residues. Trimming cost V 4 bases and J 1 base, with 14 bases left between them. CDR1 is ENHRY and CDR2 is SYGVKD in the germline V gene.

The chain couples TRBV5-5 to TRBJ2-1; D gene unclear. CDR3 length equals 11 residues. The germline CDR1 and CDR2 sequences are SGHKS and YYEKEE (reference sequence). The V and J ends lost 1 base and 10 bases respectively, with 6 bases between them. CDR3 protein: CASSLYFEQFF. CDR3 DNA sequence: TGTGCCAGCAGCTTGTACTTCGAGCAGTTCTTC.

This clonotype was picked up many times. This chain connects TRBV18 to TRBJ2-3, with D tentatively TRBD1 (5 bases). The CDR3 length is 15 residues. Germline V gene lookup returns CDR1 KGHSH and CDR2 LQKENI. Trimming pared 1 base from V and 5 bases from J, leaving 13 bases between. CDR3 sequence: CASSPRAGSEDTQYF. The CDR3 DNA follows: TGTGCCAGCTCACCACGTGCAGGGTCTGAAGATACGCAGTATTTT. Complete variable domain (other parts from reference TRBV18 and TRBJ2-3): NAGVMQNPRHLVRRRGQEARLRCSPMKGHSHVYWYRQLPEEGLKFMVYLQKENIIDESGMPKERFSAEFPKEGPSILRIQQVVRGDSAAYFCASSPRAGSEDTQYFGPGTRLTVL.

This clonotype was counted only a few times. The CDR3 coding sequence is TGTGCCAGCAGAGACACCGGGGAGCTGTTTTTT. Its protein is CASRDTGELFF. This sequence joins TRBV5-4 and TRBJ2-2, with no clear D. Trimming stripped 5 bases from V and 3 bases from J, with 2 bases between. The CDR3 contains 11 residues. Germline V lookup: CDR1 SGHNT, CDR2 YYREEE (reference sequence).

This clonotype has only a few counts. The rearrangement joins TRBV3-1 to TRBJ1-4; D not certain. CDR1 is LGHDT and CDR2 is YNNKEL in the germline V gene (reference sequence). CDR3 length equals 14 residues. Trimming removed 4 bases from V and 5 bases from J, with 11 bases in between. The CDR3 here is CASSLRAMNEKLFF. DNA of the CDR3: TGTGCCAGCAGCCTACGGGCCATGAATGAAAAACTGTTTTTT.

This clonotype showed up many times. The V gene is TRBV12-3 or TRBV12-4, the J gene TRBJ2-3; D is ambiguous. This CDR3 is 14 amino acids long. V gave up 10 bases and J gave up 6 bases, with 20 bases separating them. This CDR3 is CATTLFLVRDTQYF. As DNA, the CDR3 is TGTGCCACCACTTTGTTTTTGGTTCGGGATACGCAGTATTTT.

This clonotype was seen only a few times. The V call is TRBV28, the J call TRBJ1-6; D is unresolved. Germline V CDR1 and CDR2: MDHEN, SYDVKM. CDR3 length: 12 amino acids. V was trimmed by 6 bases and J by 13 bases, leaving 13 bases between them. CDR3 coding DNA: TGTGCCAGCAGCCCTAACGTGGGTCCCCTCCACTTT. Protein sequence: CASSPNVGPLHF.

This clonotype appeared a few times. The junction departs from the called germline gene at one end, perhaps through a read error. The gene calls are TRBV7-9 and TRBJ1-2, with D possibly matching TRBD1 (6 bases). CDR3 length: 13 residues. The germline V gene encodes CDR1 SEHNR and CDR2 FQNEAQ (reference sequence). CDR3 bases: TGTGCCAGCAGCCCACAGCAGGGGCCAGCGAGCAATTTC. It encodes CASSPQQGPASNF.

The chain joins TRBV7-6 to TRBJ1-2, with D perhaps TRBD1 (5 bases). CDR1 and CDR2 (germline): SGHVS, FNYEAQ. The V end lost 8 bases, the J end lost 7 bases, and 17 bases lay between the germline ends. The CDR3 contains 13 residues. The DNA for the CDR3 is TGTGCCAGCTCCGGTTGGGGCGGGGGTGGCTACACCTTC. It translates to CASSGWGGGGYTF.

The table lists this clonotype with many counts. V usage is TRBV7-2 and J usage is TRBJ2-5; D remains unclear. V gave up 5 bases and J gave up 4 bases, with 14 bases separating them. This CDR3 contains 14 residues. Looked up from germline, CDR1 is SGHTA and CDR2 is FQGNSA. CDR3 residues: CASSVSGVSETQYF. DNA for the CDR3: TGTGCCAGCAGCGTCTCCGGAGTGTCAGAGACCCAGTACTTC.

The V call is TRBV6-5, the J call TRBJ1-5, with D perhaps matching TRBD1 (6 bases). The germline V gene has CDR1 MNHEY and CDR2 SVGAGI. Trimming took off 0 bases at V and 7 bases at J, with 19 bases between the two ends. This CDR3 spans 17 amino acids. The CDR3 sequence: CASSYSRISSGDQPQHF. In DNA, the CDR3 is TGTGCCAGCAGTTACTCGAGAATATCATCAGGGGACCAGCCCCAGCATTTT.

This clonotype appeared a few times. The CDR3 DNA follows: TGTGCCAGCAGCGCGAGAAAGGACAACCGGAACTATGGCTACACCTTC. It yields the protein CASSARKDNRNYGYTF. The chain joins TRBV9 to TRBJ1-2; tentative D call: TRBD1 (5 bases). CDR3 size: 16 residues. CDR1 SGDLS and CDR2 YYNGEE come from the germline V gene. V was trimmed by 3 bases and J by 2 bases, leaving 17 bases between them.

This clonotype has a handful of counts. The rearrangement uses TRBV5-4 and TRBJ1-3; no reliable D call. Germline V CDR1 and CDR2: SGHNT, YYREEE (reference sequence). CDR3 length: 16 amino acids. Trimming removed 2 bases at V and 4 bases at J, with 16 bases between. The CDR3 here is CASSLAASGLGNTIYF. The CDR3 nucleotides read TGTGCCAGCAGCTTAGCCGCTTCGGGCTTGGGAAACACCATATATTTT.

This clonotype was observed many times. The V and J genes are TRBV6-5 and TRBJ1-1; D gene ambiguous. Germline assignment: CDR1 MNHEY and CDR2 SVGAGI. V dropped 2 bases and J dropped 0 bases, with 10 bases sitting between them. The CDR3 has 15 residues. The CDR3 spells CASSYHAAMNTEAFF. Written as DNA, the CDR3 is TGTGCCAGCAGTTACCATGCGGCTATGAACACTGAAGCTTTCTTT.

J is TRBJ1-4 and V is TRBV12-3 or TRBV12-4, with D perhaps matching TRBD1 (5 bases). V was shortened by 1 base and J by 8 bases, with 14 bases between the two germline ends. This CDR3 contains 15 residues. The CDR3: CASSLDGRAEEKLFF. The CDR3 nucleotides are TGTGCCAGCAGTTTAGATGGCAGGGCGGAAGAAAAACTGTTTTTT.

This clonotype occurred many times. V usage is TRBV20-1 and J usage is TRBJ1-4; D is unclear. CDR3 length equals 13 residues. V was shortened by 3 bases and J by 4 bases, with 9 bases between the two germline ends. Per the germline V gene, CDR1 is DFQATT and CDR2 is SNEGSKA (reference sequence). CDR3 sequence reads: CSASGQNNEKLFF. CDR3 nucleotide sequence: TGCAGTGCTAGTGGCCAGAATAATGAAAAACTGTTTTTT.

A few counts support this clonotype. The J gene is TRBJ1-1, the V gene TRBV5-1; D call uncertain. This CDR3 is 14 amino acids long. With 0 bases removed from V and 4 bases from J, the gap between germline ends came to 10 bases. CDR1 and CDR2 from the germline V gene are SGHRS and YFSETQ. The CDR3, as DNA: TGCGCCAGCAGCTTGGCCCTGACCGGCACTGAAGCTTTCTTT. Translated, it gives CASSLALTGTEAFF. Full variable domain (outside the CDR3, taken from reference TRBV5-1 and TRBJ1-1): KAGVTQTPRYLIKTRGQQVTLSCSPISGHRSVSWYQQTPGQGLQFLFEYFSETQRNKGNFPGRFSGRQFSNSRSEMNVSTLELGDSALYLCASSLALTGTEAFFGQGTRLTVV.

This clonotype was counted at least ten times. The J gene is TRBJ1-4, the V gene TRBV5-1; D remains ambiguous. V was trimmed by 0 bases and J by 0 bases, leaving 6 bases between them. The CDR3 is 15 residues long. From germline, CDR1 is SGHRS and CDR2 YFSETQ. In DNA form, the CDR3 reads TGCGCCAGCAGCTTGGGGCCCTCAACTAATGAAAAACTGTTTTTT. Translated: CASSLGPSTNEKLFF.

This clonotype was observed at least ten times. This chain joins TRBV29-1 and TRBJ2-7; D tentatively reads TRBD1 or TRBD2 (5 bases each). The CDR3 spans 13 residues. CDR1 and CDR2 from the germline V gene are SQVTM and ANQGSEA. Trimming removed 4 bases from V and 0 bases from J, with 10 bases in between. As DNA, the CDR3 is TGCAGCGTTGCTCGGGGCAGCTCCTACGAGCAGTACTTC. Translation gives CSVARGSSYEQYF.

The genes are TRBV19 and TRBJ2-1; D might be TRBD1 (5 bases). Germline CDR1 is LNHDA and CDR2 is SQIVND (reference sequence). The V and J ends lost 3 bases and 4 bases respectively, with 13 bases between them. This CDR3 is built from 15 residues. The CDR3 region is CASSIRVGIYNEQFF. The CDR3, as DNA: TGTGCCAGTAGTATCAGGGTAGGGATATACAATGAGCAGTTCTTC.

This clonotype has at least ten counts. The chain couples TRBV7-6 to TRBJ1-1; D unclear. Trimming removed 5 bases from V and 2 bases from J, with 9 bases in between. The CDR3 is 13 amino acids. In germline, CDR1 is SGHVS, CDR2 FNYEAQ. The chain's CDR3 is CASSLQDNTEAFF. The CDR3 DNA sequence: TGTGCCAGCAGCCTCCAAGATAACACTGAAGCTTTCTTT.

In its sample, this clonotype was seen many times. The chain links TRBV7-2 to TRBJ2-3, with D unresolved. The CDR3 is 12 residues long. The V end was cut by 2 bases, the J end by 8 bases, with 8 bases between. Germline CDR1 reads SGHTA; CDR2 reads FQGNSA. The CDR3 coding sequence is TGTGCCAGCAGCTTAAGCGCAAGTACGCAGTATTTT. Translating it yields CASSLSASTQYF. Based on the CDR3 plus reference TRBV7-2 and TRBJ2-3, the full variable domain is GAGVSQSPSNKVTEKGKDVELRCDPISGHTALYWYRQSLGQGLEFLIYFQGNSAPDKSGLPSDRFSAERTGGSVSTLTIQRTQQEDSAVYLCASSLSASTQYFGPGTRLTVL.

In this sample, this clonotype turned up a few times. V usage is TRBV10-3 and J usage is TRBJ2-3, with 9 nucleotides matching TRBD2. Germline V gives CDR1 ENHRY, CDR2 SYGVKD. CDR3 length: 16 residues. V lost 3 bases, J lost 2 bases, and 6 bases stayed unmatched. The CDR3 coding sequence is TGTGCCATCAGTGAACCAGCGGGGGGAAACACAGATACGCAGTATTTT. Translated: CAISEPAGGNTDTQYF.